The entry below gives a single T cell receptor (beta chain) sequence along with its context. What it binds is unknown. The sample originates from a study of shared clonotypes between healthy human individuals. V lost 5 bases, J lost 7 bases, and 4 bases stayed unmatched. This CDR3 has 13 amino acids. The V gene's germline CDR1 is LNHDA and CDR2 SQIVND (reference sequence). Splitting the CD4+ cells yielded a CD45RA+ naive subset and a CD45RA-negative memory subset. Study conclusions and caveats: Naive subsets tended to show greater estimated richness than memory subsets.

Method: immunoSEQ multiplex PCR; TCRdb's copy keeps in-frame clones and lacks some. The table has 2,500,000 or so clones, roughly 93% seen once. The material sequenced was naive CD4+ T cells from PBMCs. Indicated subset: CD45RA+ positively selected. This sequence joins TRBV19 and TRBJ2-1, with TRBD1 matching over 8 bases. This TCR derives from a man aged 18 to 35 in good health. Some clones in this sample may be carry-over from other donors' samples. This CDR3 is CASSVTGANEQFF. CDR3 nucleotide sequence: TGTGCCAGTAGTGTGACAGGGGCGAATGAGCAGTTCTTC.